Shown below are 25 T cell receptor beta chains from a single sample sequenced in a study of T cells after yellow fever vaccination (dated by TCRdb to between 2018 and 2021). In light of the paper, this sample's treatment or condition label describes: live attenuated yellow fever vaccine strain. Library method: 5' RACE. TCRdb names Illumina NovaSeq 6000 as the instrument used. The raw public reads went through TCRdb reprocessing: fastp at Q25, MiXCR clone calling, in-frame beta chains kept. Under each unique CDR3 protein, matching rows form one entry showing the most common genes and DNA. The sample contains more than 300,000 distinct CDR3 sequences, roughly 10% of them found a single time. Together, the top ten hold around 3.2% of the sample. This specimen consisted of CD4+ T cells sorted from PBMCs, obtained 45 days after the yellow fever booster vaccination. These receptors were collected from a young man who received the YFV17D yellow fever vaccine.

This clonotype has just a few counts. The chain carries TRBV7-2 and TRBJ1-6; weak D call: TRBD1 (6 bases). CDR1 SGHTA and CDR2 FQGNSA come from the germline V gene. Trimming removed 6 bases from V and 9 bases from J, with 21 bases in between. The CDR3 length is 16 residues. CDR3 bases: TGTGCCAGCAGTCCGCCCCCGACAGGAGGGAGTTCACCCCTCCACTTT. This translates into CASSPPPTGGSSPLHF.

This clonotype was seen ten or more times. The chain has TRBV5-1 and TRBJ2-5, with 7 bases aligning to TRBD1. Germline-derived CDR1 and CDR2 are SGHRS and YFSETQ. Losses at the gene ends were 0 bases for V and 4 bases for J; bases not matched to a gene: 6. CDR3 length: 15 residues. CDR3 in amino acids: CASSLEGQKGETQYF. CDR3 bases: TGCGCCAGCAGCTTGGAGGGACAGAAAGGAGAGACCCAGTACTTC. The full variable domain, its missing parts supplied by reference TRBV5-1 and TRBJ2-5, is KAGVTQTPRYLIKTRGQQVTLSCSPISGHRSVSWYQQTPGQGLQFLFEYFSETQRNKGNFPGRFSGRQFSNSRSEMNVSTLELGDSALYLCASSLEGQKGETQYFGPGTRLLVL.

V is TRBV7-2 and J is TRBJ2-5; TRBD1 matches at 7 bases. Germline-derived CDR1 and CDR2 are SGHTA and FQGNSA. V shed 4 bases, J shed 5 bases, and the junction held 13 bases outside the gene matches. This CDR3 spans 16 amino acids. The CDR3, as DNA: TGTGCCAGCAGCTGGGATTTTAGGGGGCCAAAGGAGACCCAGTACTTC. Translation gives CASSWDFRGPKETQYF.

The genes are TRBV18 and TRBJ1-3; tentatively, D is TRBD1 (5 bases). The length of the CDR3 is 15 residues. Germline V CDR1 and CDR2: KGHSH, LQKENI. The V and J ends lost 6 bases and 0 bases respectively, with 12 bases between them. Here the CDR3 DNA reads TGTGCCAGCTCCAGCGGGGACGGCTCTGGAAACACCATATATTTT. It yields the protein CASSSGDGSGNTIYF.

CDR3 residues: CASSQNPPDTQYF. DNA of the CDR3: TGTGCCAGCAGCCAAAATCCCCCCGATACGCAGTATTTT. This chain uses TRBV3-1 with TRBJ2-3; D remains unclear. The germline gives CDR1 LGHDT, CDR2 YNNKEL (reference sequence). The CDR3 has 13 residues. V was pared by 2 bases and J by 6 bases, with 9 bases between.

This clonotype was seen a handful of times. The chain links TRBV6-6 to TRBJ2-3; D is possibly TRBD1 (6 bases). Germline V gene data show CDR1 as MNHNY and CDR2 as SVGAGI (reference sequence). The CDR3 spans 18 residues. The V and J ends lost 7 bases and 0 bases respectively, with 23 bases between them. DNA for the CDR3: TGTGCCAGCAACATTCCCCCCGCAGGGGTTGTGAGCACAGATACGCAGTATTTT. It encodes CASNIPPAGVVSTDTQYF.

This clonotype was observed a few times. This chain connects TRBV7-3 to TRBJ2-5, with TRBD1 matching over 12 bases. Looked up from germline, CDR1 is SGHTA and CDR2 is FQGTGA. CDR3 length: 15 residues. V lost 5 bases, J lost 5 bases, and 6 bases stayed unmatched. CDR3 sequence: CASSPGQGAYETQYF. In DNA, the CDR3 is TGTGCCAGCAGCCCGGGACAGGGGGCCTATGAGACCCAGTACTTC.

V is TRBV7-3 and J is TRBJ2-5; TRBD1 or TRBD2 may be the D gene (6 bases each). The germline CDR1 and CDR2 sequences are SGHTA and FQGTGA. The CDR3 covers 15 residues. Trimming took 4 bases from V and 2 from J, leaving 14 bases between them. As DNA, the CDR3 is TGTGCCAGCAGCTGGAGGGGGGCTCCGCAAGAGACCCAGTACTTC. This encodes CASSWRGAPQETQYF.

The V and J genes are TRBV12-3 or TRBV12-4 and TRBJ2-2; D remains ambiguous. The CDR3 spans 13 residues. V dropped 1 base and J dropped 7 bases, with 7 bases sitting between them. The CDR3 region has the DNA TGTGCCAGCAGTTTAGTCCGCCTCGGGGAGCTGTTTTTT. Translation gives CASSLVRLGELFF.

There are many counts of this clonotype. The chain joins TRBV6-6 to TRBJ1-6; perhaps TRBD1 as D (6 bases). This CDR3 has 13 residues. V lost 4 bases and J lost 7, with 8 bases in between. Germline V lookup: CDR1 MNHNY, CDR2 SVGAGI (reference sequence). CDR3 sequence: CASSSGANSPLHF. The CDR3 DNA is TGTGCCAGCAGTTCAGGGGCAAATTCACCCCTCCACTTT.

This clonotype was counted between two and nine times. The rearrangement joins TRBV4-1 to TRBJ1-5; weak D call: TRBD1 (6 bases). The CDR3 length is 16 residues. Trimming shortened V by 3 bases and J by 5 bases, and 17 bases separated the two germline ends. Germline lookup yields CDR1 MGHRA and CDR2 YSYEKL. CDR3 residues: CASSQGGTRNYQPQHF. CDR3 DNA sequence: TGCGCCAGCAGCCAGGGGGGCACCAGAAATTATCAGCCCCAGCATTTT.

This rearrangement joins TRBV2 to TRBJ1-2, with 8 bases lining up with TRBD1. V shed 7 bases, J shed 4 bases, and the junction held 8 bases outside the gene matches. The CDR3 has 14 amino acids. Germline CDR1 is SNHLY and CDR2 is FYNNEI. The CDR3 is CASIGTGQLYGYTF. For the CDR3, the DNA is TGTGCCAGCATCGGGACAGGACAACTCTATGGCTACACCTTC.

This clonotype occurred a few times. The chain carries TRBV6-5 and TRBJ1-4; perhaps TRBD1 as D (6 bases). This CDR3 is built from 13 residues. V lost 7 bases to trimming and J lost 8 bases, with 14 bases between them. CDR1 is MNHEY, CDR2 SVGAGI, per germline. CDR3 nucleotides: TGTGCCAGCAAACAGGGTCAAGTCGAAAAACTGTTTTTT. Its translation is CASKQGQVEKLFF.

This clonotype was counted ten times or more. The chain couples TRBV6-2 or TRBV6-3 to TRBJ1-1; TRBD1 agrees at 7 bases. This CDR3 has 16 residues. CDR1 is MNHEY and CDR2 is SVGEGT in the germline V gene. J gave up 1 base and V 6 bases, and 11 bases lay outside the gene matches. The CDR3 DNA sequence: TGTGCCAGCAGCGGCGACAGGGAGGCTAAGAACACTGAAGCTTTCTTT. This codes for CASSGDREAKNTEAFF.

This clonotype was picked up a small number of times. The chain combines TRBV6-2 or TRBV6-3 with TRBJ2-7; D uncertain. Germline V lookup: CDR1 MNHEY, CDR2 SVGEGT. V was pared by 6 bases and J by 2 bases, with 14 bases between. CDR3 length: 14 amino acids. The CDR3 nucleotides read TGTGCCAGCAGACCTATCATTCGCACCTACGAGCAGTACTTC. Its translation is CASRPIIRTYEQYF.

This clonotype occurred a few times. This chain uses TRBV4-2 with TRBJ1-3; the D is unclear. Trimming shortened V by 0 bases and J by 2 bases, and 11 bases separated the two germline ends. This CDR3 is built from 16 residues. Germline V CDR1 and CDR2: LGHNA, YNFKEQ. Written as DNA, the CDR3 is TGTGCCAGCAGCCAAGACAGGACGGCCCCTGGAAACACCATATATTTT. Protein sequence: CASSQDRTAPGNTIYF.

This clonotype has just a few counts. The V and J genes are TRBV3-1 and TRBJ2-3; TRBD2 might be the D (6 bases). The CDR3 is made up of 13 amino acids. Trimming pared 10 bases from V and 5 bases from J, leaving 16 bases between. CDR1 is LGHDT and CDR2 is YNNKEL in the germline V gene (reference sequence). CDR3 amino acids: CATAGRGRDTQYF. The CDR3 bases are TGTGCCACCGCAGGGCGGGGCAGAGATACGCAGTATTTT.

A few counts support this clonotype. The chain combines TRBV4-1 with TRBJ2-2; D gene unclear. Germline V gene lookup returns CDR1 MGHRA and CDR2 YSYEKL. The CDR3 runs 15 residues. Trimming left V 2 bases short and J 5 bases short, with 12 bases between. CDR3 sequence reads: CASSQIGSRTGELFF. DNA of the CDR3: TGCGCCAGCAGCCAAATTGGATCCAGAACCGGGGAGCTGTTTTTT.

The chain employs TRBV5-1 and TRBJ2-2, with D perhaps TRBD2 (7 bases). V lost 3 bases to trimming and J lost 7 bases, with 16 bases between them. CDR1 is SGHRS, CDR2 YFSETQ, per germline. The CDR3 is 15 amino acids. The CDR3 region is CASSSRGASIGELFF. CDR3 DNA sequence: TGCGCCAGCAGCTCACGGGGGGCGTCCATCGGGGAGCTGTTTTTT.

This chain uses TRBV18 with TRBJ2-2; TRBD2 might be the D (6 bases). The V end lost 1 base, the J end lost 6 bases, and 18 bases lay between the germline ends. The CDR3 runs 17 residues. Germline lookup yields CDR1 KGHSH and CDR2 LQKENI. In DNA form, the CDR3 reads TGTGCCAGCTCACCACGGGGACTCAGTAAAGTGGCCGGGGAGCTGTTTTTT. It is translated as CASSPRGLSKVAGELFF.

This clonotype has just a few counts. The chain uses TRBV30 and TRBJ1-2; D gene unclear. V shed 1 base and J shed 7 bases, with 7 bases lying between them. Germline-derived CDR1 and CDR2 are GTSNPN and SVGIG (reference sequence). The CDR3 has 11 amino acids. The CDR3 DNA follows: TGTGCCTGGAGTGCGGGGAGTGGCTACACCTTC. Protein sequence: CAWSAGSGYTF. Drawing the rest from reference TRBV30 and TRBJ1-2, the complete variable domain is SQTIHQWPATLVQPVGSPLSLECTVEGTSNPNLYWYRQAAGRGLQLLFYSVGIGQISSEVPQNLSASRPQDRQFILSSKKLLLSDSGFYLCAWSAGSGYTFGSGTRLTVV.

This clonotype came up many times. This rearrangement joins TRBV24-1 to TRBJ1-2; D is ambiguous. There are 12 residues in the CDR3. V lost 5 bases and J lost 8, with 11 bases in between. Germline assignment: CDR1 KGHDR and CDR2 SFDVKD. The DNA for the CDR3 is TGTGCCACCAGTGTTCTTGGGTACGGCTACACCTTC. It encodes CATSVLGYGYTF.

This clonotype showed up just a few times. V usage is TRBV9 and J usage is TRBJ1-1; D gene ambiguous. Germline V gene lookup returns CDR1 SGDLS and CDR2 YYNGEE. V dropped 4 bases and J dropped 7 bases, with 11 bases sitting between them. CDR3 length equals 12 residues. This chain's CDR3 is CASSSSRNEAFF. As DNA, the CDR3 is TGTGCCAGCAGCTCAAGCCGGAATGAAGCTTTCTTT.

This clonotype has just a few counts. The V gene is TRBV6-5, the J gene TRBJ2-5; tentatively, D is TRBD1 (5 bases). The V end was cut by 0 bases, the J end by 2 bases, with 13 bases between. Germline CDR1 MNHEY, CDR2 SVGAGI. The CDR3 consists of 16 residues. CDR3 protein: CASSYSTGQGQETQYF. DNA for the CDR3: TGTGCCAGCAGTTACTCGACGGGTCAGGGACAAGAGACCCAGTACTTC.

J is TRBJ1-4 and V is TRBV4-3, with D tentatively TRBD1 (6 bases). CDR3 length: 15 residues. The V end lost 5 bases, the J end lost 5 bases, and 15 bases lay between the germline ends. The germline CDR1 and CDR2 sequences are LGHNA and YSLEER. The CDR3 region is CASSEQGRGNEKLFF. For the CDR3, the DNA is TGCGCCAGCAGCGAACAGGGAAGGGGGAATGAAAAACTGTTTTTT.